The 10 T cell receptor beta chains listed next were all sequenced from one sample in a study of shared clonotypes between healthy human individuals. Sequencing was performed with immunoSEQ multiplex PCR; in TCRdb, only in-frame clones are kept and a portion is missing. The table shows about 2 million clones, with 85% to 95% occurring only once. Material for sequencing was naive CD4+ T cells sorted from blood. As to subset: CD45RA+ positively selected. These receptor sequences come from a young man in good health.

The J gene is TRBJ2-2, the V gene TRBV28; the match to TRBD2 covers 7 bases. The length of the CDR3 is 16 residues. Germline V gene data show CDR1 as MDHEN and CDR2 as SYDVKM. J was trimmed by 0 bases and V by 8 bases; bases with no gene match: 9. This chain's CDR3 is CASQSGGSSNTGELFF. CDR3 DNA: TGTGCCAGCCAATCCGGGGGGAGCTCGAACACCGGGGAGCTGTTTTTT.

V and J are TRBV5-1 and TRBJ2-3; 9 bases are shared with TRBD1. Germline lookup yields CDR1 SGHRS and CDR2 YFSETQ. The CDR3 covers 14 residues. The ends lost 3 bases at V and 6 bases at J; junction bases unmatched: 5. The CDR3 DNA reads TGCGCCAGCAGCTCAACCGGGACAGGGGATACGCAGTATTTT. Its protein product is CASSSTGTGDTQYF.

Concerning this clone: The sample holds other DNA sequences that translate to the same CDR3. The V and J genes are TRBV6-6 and TRBJ2-5; D possibly corresponds to TRBD1 (6 bases). V lost 2 bases and J 5 bases, leaving 9 bases between the germline ends. The germline V gene encodes CDR1 MNHNY and CDR2 SVGAGI (reference sequence). The CDR3 consists of 13 residues. The CDR3: CASSYGGEETQYF. The CDR3 DNA reads TGTGCCAGCAGTTACGGGGGCGAGGAGACCCAGTACTTC.

Concerning this clone: A much larger clone differs from this one at a single base, so this may be a read error. The chain carries TRBV30 and TRBJ1-1, with TRBD1 as a possible D gene (6 bases). The CDR3 has 14 residues. Germline V gene sequence: CDR1 GTSNPN, CDR2 SVGIG (reference sequence). The CDR3 sequence is CAWTTGTLNTKAFF. The CDR3 nucleotides read TGTGCCTGGACCACCGGGACACTGAACACTAAAGCTTTCTTT.

J is TRBJ1-2 and V is TRBV30; D might be TRBD1 (5 bases). CDR1 is GTSNPN and CDR2 is SVGIG in the germline V gene (reference sequence). The CDR3 is 14 residues long. V dropped 6 bases and J dropped 3 bases, with 17 bases sitting between them. CDR3: CACPSGRAYYGYTF. DNA for the CDR3: TGTGCCTGCCCCTCTGGCAGGGCTTACTATGGCTACACCTTC.

This rearrangement joins TRBV5-8 to TRBJ2-5, with D possibly TRBD1 on 6 matching bases. The V gene lost 5 bases and the J gene lost 2 bases, with 19 bases spanning the gap. The CDR3 length is 16 residues. Germline assignment: CDR1 SGHTS and CDR2 YDEGEE. CDR3 nucleotides: TGTGCCAGCAGAATCCGGGACATCGACCGTCAAGAGACCCAGTACTTC. This gives the protein CASRIRDIDRQETQYF.

This rearrangement joins TRBV19 to TRBJ2-2; D remains ambiguous. V dropped 3 bases and J dropped 3 bases, with 8 bases sitting between them. This CDR3 contains 14 residues. CDR1 is LNHDA, CDR2 SQIVND, per germline (reference sequence). The CDR3 bases are TGTGCCAGTAGTATTATGGCCGACACCGGGGAGCTGTTTTTT. This translates into CASSIMADTGELFF.

The chain couples TRBV5-1 to TRBJ2-1, with D maybe TRBD2 (6 bases). Trimming removed 1 base from V and 0 bases from J, with 11 bases in between. Per the germline V gene, CDR1 is SGHRS and CDR2 is YFSETQ. The CDR3 spans 16 residues. The DNA of the CDR3 is TGCGCCAGCAGCTTGCAGGGAGCGGGCTCCTACAATGAGCAGTTCTTC. It is translated as CASSLQGAGSYNEQFF.

The V call is TRBV6-1, the J call TRBJ1-2; D is perhaps TRBD1 (6 bases). V was pared by 4 bases and J by 2 bases, with 17 bases between. The CDR3 spans 16 residues. Germline V gene lookup returns CDR1 MNHNS and CDR2 SASEGT. The CDR3 sequence is CASSGDKTGHNYGYTF. Written as DNA, the CDR3 is TGTGCCAGCAGTGGGGATAAGACGGGACACAACTATGGCTACACCTTC.

V is TRBV27 and J is TRBJ2-3; a weak D match, TRBD1 (5 bases). Germline V lookup: CDR1 MNHEY, CDR2 SMNVEV (reference sequence). The CDR3 covers 18 residues. V was clipped by 8 bases and J by 6 bases, with 30 bases between them. The CDR3 DNA is TGTGCCAGCCGTCCCGACCGCGTTCCAGGGTTTGGGCTGGATACGCAGTATTTT. Its protein is CASRPDRVPGFGLDTQYF.